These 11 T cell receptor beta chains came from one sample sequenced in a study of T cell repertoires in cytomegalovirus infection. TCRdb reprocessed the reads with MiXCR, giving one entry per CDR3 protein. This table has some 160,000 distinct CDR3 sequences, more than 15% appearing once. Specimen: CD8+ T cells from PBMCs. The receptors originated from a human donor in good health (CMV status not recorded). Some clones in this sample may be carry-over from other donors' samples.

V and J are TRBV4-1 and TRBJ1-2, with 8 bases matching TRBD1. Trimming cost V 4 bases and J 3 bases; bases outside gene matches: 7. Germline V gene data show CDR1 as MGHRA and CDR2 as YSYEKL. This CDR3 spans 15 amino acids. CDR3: CASSPDRGVYYGYTF. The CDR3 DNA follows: TGCGCCAGCAGCCCAGACAGGGGAGTATACTATGGCTACACCTTC.

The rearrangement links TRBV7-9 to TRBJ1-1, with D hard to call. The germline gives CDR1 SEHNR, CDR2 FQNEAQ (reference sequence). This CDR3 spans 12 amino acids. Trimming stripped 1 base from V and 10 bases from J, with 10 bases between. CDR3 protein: CASSLGSSGAFF. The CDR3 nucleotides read TGTGCCAGCAGCTTAGGGAGCAGCGGAGCTTTCTTT.

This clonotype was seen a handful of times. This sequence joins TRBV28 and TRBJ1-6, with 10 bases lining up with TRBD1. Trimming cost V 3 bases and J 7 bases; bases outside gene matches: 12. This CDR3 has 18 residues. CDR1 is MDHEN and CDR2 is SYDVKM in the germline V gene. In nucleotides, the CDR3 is TGTGCCAGCAGTTTTGACAGGGGGCTCCCAAAGGAGAATTCACCCCTCCACTTT. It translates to CASSFDRGLPKENSPLHF.

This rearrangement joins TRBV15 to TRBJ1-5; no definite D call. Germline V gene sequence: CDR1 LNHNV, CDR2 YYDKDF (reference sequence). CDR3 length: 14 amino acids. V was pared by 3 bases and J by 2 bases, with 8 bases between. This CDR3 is CATSSGVGNQPQHF. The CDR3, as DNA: TGTGCCACCAGCAGCGGGGTAGGCAATCAGCCCCAGCATTTT.

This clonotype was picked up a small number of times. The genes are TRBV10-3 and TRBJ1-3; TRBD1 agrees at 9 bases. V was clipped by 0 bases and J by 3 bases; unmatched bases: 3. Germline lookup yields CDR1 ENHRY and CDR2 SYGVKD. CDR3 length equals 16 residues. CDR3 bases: TGTGCCATCAGTGAGTCGGACAGGGGCTTTGGAAACACCATATATTTT. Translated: CAISESDRGFGNTIYF.

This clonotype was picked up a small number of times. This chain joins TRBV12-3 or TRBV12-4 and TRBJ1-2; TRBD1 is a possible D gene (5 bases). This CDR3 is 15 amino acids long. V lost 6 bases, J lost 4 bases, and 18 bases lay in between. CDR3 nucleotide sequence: TGTGCCAGCAGCAACCCCGGGGGGGTTGGCTATGGCTACACCTTC. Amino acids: CASSNPGGVGYGYTF.

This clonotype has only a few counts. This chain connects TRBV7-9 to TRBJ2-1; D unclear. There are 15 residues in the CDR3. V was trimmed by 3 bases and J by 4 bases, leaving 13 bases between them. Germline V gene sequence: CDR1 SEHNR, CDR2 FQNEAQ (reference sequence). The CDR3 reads CASSFSESTYNEQFF. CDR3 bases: TGTGCCAGCAGCTTCAGTGAGTCCACGTACAATGAGCAGTTCTTC.

The CDR3 region has the DNA TGTGCCAGCAGCTTAGTTGACCTACATGAGCACGGGGAGCTGTTTTTT. Protein product: CASSLVDLHEHGELFF. This chain connects TRBV7-8 to TRBJ2-2; D remains ambiguous. CDR1 is SGHVS and CDR2 is FQNEAQ in the germline V gene. Between the trimmed V and J ends, which lost 1 base and 7 bases, there was a span of 16 bases. The CDR3 is made up of 16 amino acids.

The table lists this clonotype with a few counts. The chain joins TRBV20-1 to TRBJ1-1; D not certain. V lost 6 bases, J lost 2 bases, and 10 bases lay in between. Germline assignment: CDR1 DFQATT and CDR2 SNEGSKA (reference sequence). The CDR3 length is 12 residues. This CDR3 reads CSAERGNTEAFF. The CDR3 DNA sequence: TGCAGTGCCGAACGGGGAAACACTGAAGCTTTCTTT.

CDR3 region: CSASEGLADSYEQYF. In DNA form, the CDR3 reads TGCAGTGCCAGCGAGGGACTAGCTGACTCCTACGAGCAGTACTTC. J is TRBJ2-7 and V is TRBV20-1, with TRBD2 matching over 9 bases. J lost 0 bases, V lost 6 bases, and 9 bases had no gene match. The germline CDR1 and CDR2 sequences are DFQATT and SNEGSKA (reference sequence). The CDR3 spans 15 residues.

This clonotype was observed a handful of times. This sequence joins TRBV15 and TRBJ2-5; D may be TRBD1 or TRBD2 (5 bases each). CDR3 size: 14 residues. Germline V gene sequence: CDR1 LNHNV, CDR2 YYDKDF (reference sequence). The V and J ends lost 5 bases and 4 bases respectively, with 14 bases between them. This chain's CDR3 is CATSGDGRVETQYF. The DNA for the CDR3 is TGTGCCACCAGCGGGGACGGCCGGGTAGAGACCCAGTACTTC. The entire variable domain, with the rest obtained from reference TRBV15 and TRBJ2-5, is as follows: DAMVIQNPRYQVTQFGKPVTLSCSQTLNHNVMYWYQQKSSQAPKLLFHYYDKDFNNEADTPDNFQSRRPNTSFCFLDIRSPGLGDTAMYLCATSGDGRVETQYFGPGTRLLVL.